What follows are 29 T cell receptor beta chains derived from one specimen sequenced in a study of cytomegalovirus exposure and HLA in healthy donors. Researchers ran the PCR with 60 Vbeta and 13 Jbeta primers. TCRdb keeps only in-frame clones here, not all; method: immunoSEQ multiplex PCR. Altogether 110,000 or so clones are present, about 80% being singletons, with the ten largest covering around 12%. Source material: PBMCs. These receptors came from a woman aged 40 to 50 in good health and CMV-seropositive.

The J gene is TRBJ2-1, the V gene TRBV6-1, with 10 bases lining up with TRBD2. Germline trimming cut 4 bases from V and 4 bases from J; bases unmatched to any gene: 4. The CDR3 totals 15 residues. Germline V lookup: CDR1 MNHNS, CDR2 SASEGT. For the CDR3, the DNA is TGTGCCAGCAGTGCCGGGACTAGCGAGTACAATGAGCAGTTCTTC. Protein sequence: CASSAGTSEYNEQFF.

The V call is TRBV10-3, the J call TRBJ2-3; a weak D match, TRBD1 (5 bases). V lost 4 bases to trimming and J lost 3 bases, with 5 bases between them. Germline-derived CDR1 and CDR2 are ENHRY and SYGVKD. The CDR3 sequence is 12 residues long. CDR3 sequence (DNA): TGTGCCATCAGTGGACAGACAGATACGCAGTATTTT. It specifies CAISGQTDTQYF.

The chain uses TRBV6-5 and TRBJ2-4; 10 bases agree with TRBD2. The CDR3 contains 16 residues. V shed 0 bases, J shed 1 base, and the junction held 0 bases outside the gene matches. Germline V gives CDR1 MNHEY, CDR2 SVGAGI. DNA for the CDR3: TGTGCCAGCAGTTACTCGACTAGCGGGGCCAAAAACATTCAGTACTTC. This gives the protein CASSYSTSGAKNIQYF.

V is TRBV9 and J is TRBJ1-6; no clear D gene. CDR1 and CDR2 from the germline V gene are SGDLS and YYNGEE. CDR3 length: 14 residues. V was trimmed by 4 bases and J by 10 bases, leaving 15 bases between them. CDR3 nucleotides: TGTGCCAGCAGCCCAGAATTGGTACGATCACCCCTCCACTTT. Protein product: CASSPELVRSPLHF.

CDR3 in amino acids: CASSVGLAGGRHNEQFF. The CDR3 DNA reads as TGTGCCAGTAGTGTGGGGCTAGCGGGGGGCAGACACAATGAGCAGTTCTTC. V and J are TRBV19 and TRBJ2-1; 11 nucleotides match TRBD2. Germline CDR1 LNHDA, CDR2 SQIVND (reference sequence). After removal of 5 bases from V and 5 bases from J, the junction contained 11 bases not matched to a gene. The CDR3 is 17 amino acids.

The chain carries TRBV5-4 and TRBJ2-3, with D possibly being TRBD2 (6 bases). Trimming shortened V by 5 bases and J by 2 bases, and 9 bases separated the two germline ends. CDR1 and CDR2 from the germline V gene are SGHNT and YYREEE (reference sequence). CDR3 length equals 13 residues. CDR3 region: CASREGTTDTQYF. Here the CDR3 DNA reads TGTGCCAGCAGGGAGGGAACCACAGATACGCAGTATTTT.

About this clone itself: Other DNA sequences in the same sample also yield this CDR3. The J gene is TRBJ2-5, the V gene TRBV14; TRBD1 agrees at 10 bases. CDR3 length: 15 residues. Germline assignment: CDR1 SGHDN and CDR2 FVKESK. V lost 0 bases to trimming and J lost 5 bases; unmatched junction nucleotides: 3. This CDR3 is CASSQDWTGGETQYF. The DNA of the CDR3 is TGTGCCAGCAGCCAAGATTGGACAGGGGGGGAGACCCAGTACTTC.

This sequence joins TRBV27 and TRBJ2-1, with 7 positions matching TRBD1. The length of the CDR3 is 15 residues. Germline V gene lookup returns CDR1 MNHEY and CDR2 SMNVEV (reference sequence). J lost 4 bases, V lost 1 base, and 4 bases had no gene match. The chain's CDR3 is CASSLYRGTYNEQFF. The CDR3 bases are TGTGCCAGCAGTTTATACAGGGGTACTTACAATGAGCAGTTCTTC.

In its sample, this clone was seen a few times. The chain uses TRBV30 and TRBJ1-3; D is undetermined. The CDR3 sequence is 14 residues long. Trimming stripped 2 bases from V and 0 bases from J, with 8 bases between. CDR1 GTSNPN and CDR2 SVGIG come from the germline V gene (reference sequence). The CDR3 DNA is TGTGCCTGGAGTACAGCAATCTCTGGAAACACCATATATTTT. Amino acids: CAWSTAISGNTIYF.

The chain links TRBV5-1 to TRBJ2-3; 9 bases fit TRBD2. Germline V gives CDR1 SGHRS, CDR2 YFSETQ. The CDR3 totals 17 residues. The V and J ends lost 0 bases and 6 bases, in that order; junction bases with no gene match: 11. CDR3 bases: TGCGCCAGCAGCTTGGTAGGCAGCGGGGGGCTCTTGGATACGCAGTATTTT. This sequence encodes CASSLVGSGGLLDTQYF. Full variable domain (outside the CDR3, taken from reference TRBV5-1 and TRBJ2-3): KAGVTQTPRYLIKTRGQQVTLSCSPISGHRSVSWYQQTPGQGLQFLFEYFSETQRNKGNFPGRFSGRQFSNSRSEMNVSTLELGDSALYLCASSLVGSGGLLDTQYFGPGTRLTVL.

The DNA of the CDR3 is TGTGCCAGCAGCCCAAAGGGGACAGGGATTGGAAACACCATATATTTT. Protein product: CASSPKGTGIGNTIYF. This rearrangement joins TRBV9 to TRBJ1-3; 9 positions agree with TRBD1. The CDR3 has 16 residues. J lost 3 bases, V lost 4 bases, and 8 bases had no gene match. Germline V CDR1 and CDR2: SGDLS, YYNGEE.

The chain couples TRBV15 to TRBJ1-1; tentatively, D is TRBD1 (5 bases). The CDR3 extends over 15 amino acids. Germline loops: CDR1 LNHNV, CDR2 YYDKDF (reference sequence). Trimming cost V 4 bases and J 5 bases, with 17 bases left between them. The CDR3 bases are TGTGCCACCAGCAACCAGGGTCACATGGGAACTGAAGCTTTCTTT. It is translated as CATSNQGHMGTEAFF. Full variable domain (outside the CDR3, taken from reference TRBV15 and TRBJ1-1): DAMVIQNPRYQVTQFGKPVTLSCSQTLNHNVMYWYQQKSSQAPKLLFHYYDKDFNNEADTPDNFQSRRPNTSFCFLDIRSPGLGDTAMYLCATSNQGHMGTEAFFGQGTRLTVV.

The gene calls are TRBV7-9 and TRBJ2-7; 10 bases are shared with TRBD1. The ends lost 6 bases at V and 2 bases at J; junction bases unmatched: 4. Germline V gives CDR1 SEHNR, CDR2 FQNEAQ (reference sequence). CDR3 length: 14 amino acids. The CDR3 spells CASRPGTGAYEQYF. CDR3 coding DNA: TGTGCCAGCAGACCTGGGACAGGGGCCTACGAGCAGTACTTC.

The chain is built from TRBV5-1 and TRBJ1-4, with D possibly being TRBD1 (5 bases). In germline, CDR1 is SGHRS, CDR2 YFSETQ. This CDR3 is built from 14 residues. V lost 2 bases, J lost 4 bases, and 9 bases lay in between. CDR3 DNA: TGCGCCAGCAGCTTCGGGGGGATTAATGAAAAACTGTTTTTT. It yields the protein CASSFGGINEKLFF.

The chain uses TRBV2 and TRBJ1-2; 9 bases map to TRBD1. Trimming took 6 bases from V and 4 from J; bases not matched to a gene: 6. Germline V gene lookup returns CDR1 SNHLY and CDR2 FYNNEI. CDR3 length: 14 residues. CDR3 amino acids: CASRGTGQTYGYTF. Here the CDR3 DNA reads TGTGCCAGCAGGGGGACAGGGCAAACCTATGGCTACACCTTC.

The J gene is TRBJ1-6, the V gene TRBV5-1; D perhaps matches TRBD1 (6 bases). This CDR3 has 17 residues. Germline CDR1 is SGHRS and CDR2 is YFSETQ. V gave up 2 bases and J gave up 7 bases, with 19 bases separating them. The CDR3: CASSLSASGGKNSPLHF. CDR3 DNA: TGCGCCAGCAGCTTAAGCGCGTCGGGGGGCAAGAATTCACCCCTCCACTTT.

V usage is TRBV7-2 and J usage is TRBJ2-7, with a tentative D call TRBD2 (6 bases). Trimming took 1 base from V and 3 from J, leaving 10 bases between them. The CDR3 totals 14 residues. Per the germline V gene, CDR1 is SGHTA and CDR2 is FQGNSA. CDR3 region: CASSLDGGFYEQYF. The CDR3 DNA reads as TGTGCCAGCAGCTTAGATGGGGGGTTCTACGAGCAGTACTTC.

The chain is built from TRBV7-7 and TRBJ2-1, with 7 bases that match TRBD1. Germline loops: CDR1 SSHAT, CDR2 FNYEAQ (reference sequence). Unmatched junction bases numbered 5, after V lost 4 bases and J lost 8 bases. The CDR3 has 13 amino acids. For the CDR3, the DNA is TGTGCCAGCAGCTACAAGACAGGGCATGAGCAGTTCTTC. Protein sequence: CASSYKTGHEQFF.

This clone has only a few counts. The chain combines TRBV7-8 with TRBJ2-1, with D tentatively TRBD1 (6 bases). Looked up from germline, CDR1 is SGHVS and CDR2 is FQNEAQ. This CDR3 has 14 residues. The V end lost 6 bases, the J end lost 5 bases, and 14 bases lay between the germline ends. The CDR3, as DNA: TGTGCCAGCAGTCCCGTGGACAGACACAATGAGCAGTTCTTC. It is translated as CASSPVDRHNEQFF.

This chain links TRBV6-4 with TRBJ2-2; 9 bases fit TRBD2. The CDR3 runs to 14 residues. Germline trimming cut 5 bases from V and 5 bases from J; bases unmatched to any gene: 3. Germline lookup yields CDR1 MRHNA and CDR2 SNTAGT. The CDR3 DNA reads TGTGCCAGCAGTCTGGCGGGGGGGACCGGGGAGCTGTTTTTT. This codes for CASSLAGGTGELFF.

The rearrangement uses TRBV7-9 and TRBJ1-6; 9 bases are shared with TRBD1. CDR3 length equals 15 residues. CDR1 is SEHNR and CDR2 is FQNEAQ in the germline V gene (reference sequence). Trimming at V came to 5 bases and at J to 8 bases, leaving 7 bases not matched to a gene. CDR3: CASSRTGEYDSPLHF. CDR3 in DNA: TGTGCCAGCAGCAGGACAGGGGAGTATGATTCACCCCTCCACTTT.

The gene calls are TRBV5-6 and TRBJ1-5, with TRBD1 matching 7 bases. Trimming removed 4 bases from V and 3 bases from J; junction bases left unmatched: 4. CDR1 is SGHDT, CDR2 YYEEEE, per germline. CDR3 size: 14 residues. The DNA of the CDR3 is TGTGCCAGCAGCCGAGGACAGGCCAATCAGCCCCAGCATTTT. This codes for CASSRGQANQPQHF.

This chain connects TRBV6-1 to TRBJ2-5; D gene unclear. The CDR3 totals 12 residues. The V and J ends lost 5 bases and 5 bases respectively, with 9 bases between them. Germline-derived CDR1 and CDR2 are MNHNS and SASEGT. This chain's CDR3 is CASSPSRETQYF. Here the CDR3 DNA reads TGTGCCAGCAGTCCGAGTCGCGAGACCCAGTACTTC.

This sequence joins TRBV30 and TRBJ1-2; tentative D call: TRBD1 (5 bases). Trimming cost V 4 bases and J 3 bases, with 12 bases left between them. The CDR3 sequence is 13 residues long. Germline assignment: CDR1 GTSNPN and CDR2 SVGIG (reference sequence). CDR3 DNA: TGTGCCTGGAATTCCCGGGGGGACTATGGCTACACCTTC. It encodes CAWNSRGDYGYTF.

To note about this clone: Its ends do not fully match the called genes, so a read error is possible. V gene TRBV7-7 combines with J gene TRBJ2-7; 7 nucleotides match TRBD1. In germline, CDR1 is SSHAT, CDR2 FNYEAQ (reference sequence). The CDR3 sequence is 15 residues long. CDR3 loop: CASSLGDRATYEQYF. The DNA for the CDR3 is TGTGCTAGCAGCTTAGGTGACAGGGCCACCTACGAGCAGTACTTC.

The CDR3 bases are TGTGCCAGCAGCTTCCAACGGAGCGGCACAGATACGCAGTATTTT. It translates to CASSFQRSGTDTQYF. The rearrangement joins TRBV7-3 to TRBJ2-3; D gene ambiguous. Germline CDR1 reads SGHTA; CDR2 reads FQGTGA. The CDR3 has 15 amino acids. V was clipped by 3 bases and J by 1 base, with 11 bases between them.

The rearrangement joins TRBV9 to TRBJ1-5; D unclear. The CDR3 length is 15 residues. V was cut by 0 bases and J by 0 bases, with 7 bases left in between. The germline CDR1 and CDR2 sequences are SGDLS and YYNGEE. The CDR3 region is CASSVGANSNQPQHF. In DNA form, the CDR3 reads TGTGCCAGCAGCGTAGGCGCAAATAGCAATCAGCCCCAGCATTTT.

This sequence joins TRBV1 and TRBJ1-2; TRBD1, as called in the table, went unchecked against the DNA. TRBV1 is tagged as a pseudogene. The CDR3 runs to 8 residues. CDR3 sequence: CTSGGPPF. The CDR3 DNA sequence: TGCACCAGCGGTGGGCCCCCCTTC.

The chain is built from TRBV7-3 and TRBJ2-6, with D possibly matching TRBD1 (6 bases). Germline V gene data show CDR1 as SGHTA and CDR2 as FQGTGA. Trimming left V 3 bases short and J 4 bases short, with 16 bases between. The CDR3 contains 17 residues. The CDR3 loop is CASSFGTGSWGANVLTF. DNA for the CDR3: TGTGCCAGCAGCTTCGGAACAGGGTCTTGGGGGGCCAACGTCCTGACTTTC.